This is a list of T cell receptor beta chains from one sample in a study of cytomegalovirus exposure and HLA in healthy donors. Here immunoSEQ multiplex PCR was the method, and the copy in TCRdb shows in-frame clones only, minus some. The sample yields 200,000 or so clones, just under 80% seen once. The sequenced material came from PBMCs. These receptors were obtained from a woman in her twenties or thirties in good health and CMV-seropositive. The CDR3 runs from the conserved cysteine through the conserved F or W. D genes are given only for firm matches. Clone sizes are given selectively: once, few, many, or a class where the clone is expanded.

v_gene	d_gene	j_gene	len	abundance	CDR3nt	CDR3aa
TRBV13	-	TRBJ2-7	15	-	TGTGCCAGCAGCTCGCGCAGACTAGACCTCTACGAGCAGTACTTC	CASSSRRLDLYEQYF
TRBV5-1	TRBD1	TRBJ1-2	13	-	TGCGCCAGCCGCGGACAGGGCTTGGATGGCTACACCTTC	CASRGQGLDGYTF
TRBV4-1	-	TRBJ1-1	13	once	TGCGCCAGCAGCGGGAGGTATCCCACTGAAGCTTTCTTT	CASSGRYPTEAFF
TRBV4-3	-	TRBJ1-1	15	-	TGCGCCAGCAGCCACGTTACTTTGGTGAACACTGAAGCTTTCTTT	CASSHVTLVNTEAFF
TRBV5-5	TRBD2	TRBJ2-7	14	-	TGTGCCAGCAGCGCTAGCGGGAGCTTCTACGAGCAGTACTTC	CASSASGSFYEQYF
TRBV7-9	TRBD1	TRBJ1-4	14	-	TGTGCCAGCAGCTCATGGACAGGGAGTGAAAAACTGTTTTTT	CASSSWTGSEKLFF
TRBV6-5	-	TRBJ1-5	13	once	TGTGCCAGCAGAGCAAGGGGGGGTCAGCCCCAGCATTTT	CASRARGGQPQHF
TRBV2	TRBD1	TRBJ1-1	13	few	TGTGCCAGCAGTGTTAAAAGGACAGGCGGGCGGATCTTT	CASSVKRTGGRIF
TRBV10-2	TRBD1	TRBJ1-1	13	once	TGCGCCAGCCGGCGGACAGGGCGGGGTGAAGCTTTCTTT	CASRRTGRGEAFF
TRBV25-1	-	TRBJ2-1	11	-	TGTGCCAGCAGTCCTAAATTTGAGCAGTTCTTC	CASSPKFEQFF
TRBV9	-	TRBJ2-7	13	-	TGTGCCAGCAGCGTAGGCGAGACCTACGAGCAGTACTTC	CASSVGETYEQYF
TRBV27	-	TRBJ2-3	15	few	TGTGCCAGCAGTCCCCAGAGACTGCCTACAGATACGCAGTATTTT	CASSPQRLPTDTQYF
TRBV27	-	TRBJ2-3	15	-	TGTGCCAGCAGTTTATCGAGGCAGGGTGCAGATACGCAGTATTTT	CASSLSRQGADTQYF
TRBV28	-	TRBJ1-2	12	-	TGTGCCAGCAGTTTCGCGGGCTATGGCTACACCTTC	CASSFAGYGYTF
TRBV7-8	TRBD1	TRBJ1-5	14	-	TGTGCCAGCAGCTTCGGACAGGGCTGGCAGCCCCAGCATTTT	CASSFGQGWQPQHF
TRBV28	-	TRBJ2-3	13	-	TGTGCCAGCAGTTTAAACACAATAGATACGCAGTATTTT	CASSLNTIDTQYF
TRBV28	-	TRBJ2-3	14	-	TGTGCCAGCATACGGGGGGCGCCCACAGATACGCAGTATTTT	CASIRGAPTDTQYF
TRBV7-6	-	TRBJ2-7	15	-	TGTGCCAGCAGCTTAGGAGGGGGGGGCTCCTACGAGCAGTACTTC	CASSLGGGGSYEQYF
TRBV7-3	TRBD1	TRBJ2-2	14	few	TGTGCCAGCAGCACGACAGGGTCCACCGGGGAGCTGTTTTTT	CASSTTGSTGELFF
TRBV6-1	-	TRBJ2-7	13	once	TGTGCCAGCACCCTGACAGGAACCTACGAGCAGTACTTC	CASTLTGTYEQYF
TRBV4-3	-	TRBJ1-2	17	-	TGCGCCAGCAGCCAAGATTTTGGGGCAGGGGCTGACTATGGCTACACCTTC	CASSQDFGAGADYGYTF
TRBV5-8	TRBD2	TRBJ2-3	18	-	TGTGCCAGCAGCTTGCCCCCCAAAATAGCGGGATTCACAGATACGCAGTATTTT	CASSLPPKIAGFTDTQYF
TRBV7-9	TRBD2	TRBJ2-5	15	-	TGTGCCAGCAGCCTAGCGGGAGGGCCACGAGAGACCCAGTACTTC	CASSLAGGPRETQYF
TRBV27	-	TRBJ2-5	13	-	TGTGCCAGCAGTTTAGCGGGTACGGGGTCCCAGTACTTC	CASSLAGTGSQYF
TRBV27	-	TRBJ2-3	12	-	TGTGCCAGCAGTTCGCCCGACTATACGCAGTATTTT	CASSSPDYTQYF
TRBV5-4	TRBD1	TRBJ2-2	13	-	TGTGCCAGCAGCAAGGGGGCGCCCGGGGAGCTGTTTTTT	CASSKGAPGELFF
TRBV6-1	-	TRBJ2-7	15	-	TGTGCCAGCAGCGAGCCCGCCAGAACTCAGGGCGAGCAGTACTTC	CASSEPARTQGEQYF
TRBV5-1	-	TRBJ2-3	15	-	TGCGCCAGCACCCCCCGGGCTCGGGGAACAGATACGCAGTATTTT	CASTPRARGTDTQYF
TRBV9	TRBD1	TRBJ2-7	16	-	TGTGCCAGCAGCTTAAGGGGGACAGGGGGCATGGGCGAGCAGTACTTC	CASSLRGTGGMGEQYF
TRBV6-1	-	TRBJ2-2	14	-	TGTGCCAGCAGTGACCATCCAAACACCGGGGAGCTGTTTTTT	CASSDHPNTGELFF
TRBV5-8	-	TRBJ1-1	15	-	TGTGCCAGCGGTGCAGGGCATTGGGTAAACACTGAAGCTTTCTTT	CASGAGHWVNTEAFF
TRBV5-1	TRBD2	TRBJ2-7	14	-	TGCGCCAGCAGTCCCGGGACTAGACTCTACGAGCAGTACTTC	CASSPGTRLYEQYF
TRBV29-1	TRBD1	TRBJ2-2	13	-	TGCAGCGTGGATACAGGGGCCACCGGGGAGCTGTTTTTT	CSVDTGATGELFF
TRBV25-1	-	TRBJ1-4	14	few	TGTGCCAGCAGTCCCGGGACACCGGGCGGAAAACTGTTTTTT	CASSPGTPGGKLFF
TRBV6-5	-	TRBJ1-1	13	-	TGCGCCAGCAGTTACGGCGGATACACTGAAGCTTTCTTT	CASSYGGYTEAFF
TRBV7-9	-	TRBJ1-1	12	once	TGTGCCAGCAGCCACAAGAACACTGAAGCTTTCTTT	CASSHKNTEAFF
TRBV7-7	-	TRBJ2-5	15	-	TGTGCTAGCAGCTTAACGACGCACAGGGAAGAGACCCAGTACTTC	CASSLTTHREETQYF
TRBV28	TRBD1	TRBJ1-1	14	few	TGTGCCAGTTTATCAACAGGGGGCACGGCTGAAGCTTTCTTT	CASLSTGGTAEAFF
TRBV7-8	TRBD2	TRBJ2-4	14	-	TGTGCCAGCAGCTTCGGACTAGCGGAAGACATTCAGTACTTC	CASSFGLAEDIQYF
TRBV7-8	-	TRBJ2-1	16	-	TGTGCCAGCAGCTCCGGGACTCCGAGCTCCTACAATGAGCAGTTCTTC	CASSSGTPSSYNEQFF
TRBV6-5	-	TRBJ2-3	15	-	TGTGCCAGCAGCACGGCCGGGGATAACACAGATACGCAGTATTTT	CASSTAGDNTDTQYF
TRBV19	-	TRBJ2-2	16	few	TGTGCCAGTTCAGGAAGGGCGGGACCAAACACCGGGGAGCTGTTTTTT	CASSGRAGPNTGELFF
TRBV18	-	TRBJ1-2	13	-	TGTGCCAGCTCCCCAACAGGGCCATATGGCTACACCTTC	CASSPTGPYGYTF
TRBV6-6	TRBD1	TRBJ2-3	14	-	TGTGCCACCGCGGACAGGGGCGCCACAGATACGCAGTATTTT	CATADRGATDTQYF
TRBV5-1	TRBD2	TRBJ2-1	16	-	TGCGCCAGCAGCTTACTAGCGGGGGGGGCGCAGGGTGAGCAGTTCTTC	CASSLLAGGAQGEQFF
TRBV19	TRBD1	TRBJ1-4	15	-	TGTGCCAGTAGTATTGGTGGACAGGTTGTTGAAAAACTGTTTTTT	CASSIGGQVVEKLFF
TRBV6-1	-	TRBJ2-3	14	-	TGTGCCAGCAGCGCCTTTCAGGCGGGAGATACGCAGTATTTT	CASSAFQAGDTQYF
TRBV4-3	TRBD1	TRBJ2-7	15	-	TGCGCCAGCAGCCAAGATTCGGGACAGTCCTACGAGCAGTACTTC	CASSQDSGQSYEQYF
TRBV5-1	TRBD2	TRBJ2-2	14	few	TGCGCCAGCAGCCCGGGGGGAAACACCGGGGAGCTGTTTTTT	CASSPGGNTGELFF
TRBV6-5	TRBD1	TRBJ1-5	14	-	TGTGCCGGCAGATCCGGGACAGGGGTTCAGCCCCAGCATTTT	CAGRSGTGVQPQHF
TRBV7-2	-	TRBJ1-4	15	few	TGTGCCAGCAGCTTAGTTGGGCAATACGCCGAAGAACTGTTTTTT	CASSLVGQYAEELFF
TRBV19	TRBD1	TRBJ1-3	14	-	TGTGCCAGTAGTACCGGACAGGTCGGAAACACCATATATTTT	CASSTGQVGNTIYF
TRBV7-2	-	TRBJ1-3	15	-	TGTGCCAGCAGCATTTTACGACACTCTGGAAACACCATATATTTT	CASSILRHSGNTIYF
TRBV7-9	TRBD2	TRBJ2-5	17	-	TGTGCCAGCAGCTTGGAGACTAGCGGGAGGAACGAGGAGACCCAGTACTTC	CASSLETSGRNEETQYF
TRBV11-2	-	TRBJ2-4	13	-	TGTGCCAGCAGCTTAGTTAGGGGGAACATTCAGTACTTC	CASSLVRGNIQYF
TRBV6-1	TRBD1	TRBJ1-5	13	once	TGTGCCAGCAGTGAGTTACAGGGGCAGCCCCAGCGTTTT	CASSELQGQPQRF
TRBV9	TRBD2	TRBJ2-1	18	-	TGTGCCAGCAGCCCCCGAGGGGTAGCGGGAGGAATCTACAATGAGCAGTTCTTC	CASSPRGVAGGIYNEQFF